Each of the 9 T cell receptor beta chains below was sequenced from the same sample in a study of OX40 agonist ivuxolimab in advanced cancers. The repertoire was sequenced with immunoSEQ multiplex PCR; TCRdb's copy has only in-frame clones and lacks some. The sample includes more than 60,000 clones, around four fifths of them seen just once. The sequencing used CD4+ or CD8+ T cells sorted from blood, collected in a trial of the OX40 agonist ivuxolimab. These receptors were taken from an adult with an advanced solid tumor such as melanoma, head and neck, liver or kidney cancer.

In this sample, this clone turned up once. The CDR3 DNA follows: TGTGCCAGCAGCCACATCCCCTGGGGTATCTATGGCTACACCTTC. Protein: CASSHIPWGIYGYTF. The chain is built from TRBV27 and TRBJ1-2; no reliable D call. Germline assignment: CDR1 MNHEY and CDR2 SMNVEV (reference sequence). The CDR3 totals 15 residues. V gave up 6 bases and J gave up 4 bases, with 18 bases separating them.

This CDR3 is CASSTGHSGTDTQYF. The DNA for the CDR3 is TGTGCCAGTAGCACGGGGCACTCCGGCACAGATACGCAGTATTTT. The V call is TRBV19, the J call TRBJ2-3; perhaps D is TRBD1 or TRBD2 (5 bases each). Germline-derived CDR1 and CDR2 are LNHDA and SQIVND (reference sequence). Trimming pared 6 bases from V and 1 base from J, leaving 14 bases between. This CDR3 spans 15 amino acids.

V and J are TRBV10-3 and TRBJ1-1; D unresolved. V was clipped by 5 bases and J by 7 bases, with 11 bases between them. Germline CDR1 is ENHRY and CDR2 is SYGVKD. The length of the CDR3 is 12 residues. As DNA, the CDR3 is TGTGCCATCAGTCGAGATTCGGGTGAAGCTTTCTTT. This translates into CAISRDSGEAFF.

The chain links TRBV28 to TRBJ1-5; the D is unclear. The CDR3 covers 15 residues. Germline V gene sequence: CDR1 MDHEN, CDR2 SYDVKM. The ends were cut back, 6 bases at V and 2 bases at J, with 14 bases in the middle. The chain's CDR3 is CASRPSGTRNQPQHF. The CDR3, as DNA: TGTGCCAGCAGACCTTCAGGTACCCGCAATCAGCCCCAGCATTTT.

This clone came up once. V is TRBV28 and J is TRBJ1-3; TRBD1 matches at 7 bases. The CDR3 has 16 amino acids. Trimming took 3 bases from V and 0 from J; bases not matched to a gene: 5. CDR1 MDHEN and CDR2 SYDVKM come from the germline V gene. Written as DNA, the CDR3 is TGTGCCAGCAGTTTTGGGACAGCCATCTCTGGAAACACCATATATTTT. This encodes CASSFGTAISGNTIYF.

The chain recombines TRBV7-2 with TRBJ2-5, with TRBD1 identical over 7 bases. This CDR3 region has 15 residues. Germline V gene data show CDR1 as SGHTA and CDR2 as FQGNSA. Trimming took 5 bases from V and 5 from J; bases not matched to a gene: 11. CDR3 nucleotide sequence: TGTGCCAGCAGCCGAATCGGGACAGTAGTGGAGACCCAGTACTTC. Translation gives CASSRIGTVVETQYF.

The chain couples TRBV4-1 to TRBJ2-5; 7 bases map to TRBD1. V lost 4 bases and J lost 5; bases outside the gene matches: 4. Germline V gene lookup returns CDR1 MGHRA and CDR2 YSYEKL. This CDR3 comprises 13 residues. Here the CDR3 DNA reads TGCGCCAGCAGCCTTATCAGGGGGGAGACCCAGTACTTC. This codes for CASSLIRGETQYF.

The chain links TRBV5-6 to TRBJ2-7, with 8 nucleotides matching TRBD1. Germline V gene lookup returns CDR1 SGHDT and CDR2 YYEEEE. V dropped 3 bases and J dropped 2; count of bases not matched to a gene: 7. This CDR3 has 15 residues. The CDR3 region has the DNA TGTGCCAGCAGCTCGCAGGGGGCGATAGCCTACGAGCAGTACTTC. Amino acid sequence: CASSSQGAIAYEQYF.

J is TRBJ2-1 and V is TRBV7-2; 13 bases agree with TRBD2. Looked up from germline, CDR1 is SGHTA and CDR2 is FQGNSA. The CDR3 spans 13 residues. Trimming at V came to 8 bases and at J to 12 bases, leaving 7 bases not matched to a gene. The CDR3 nucleotides are TGTGCCAGCGGACTAGCGGGGGCCCAGGGGCAGTTCTTC. This translates into CASGLAGAQGQFF.